The 19 T cell receptor beta chains presented below share a single source sample, sequenced in a study of T cells in Graves' hyperthyroidism and ophthalmopathy. TCR beta CDR3 regions were amplified from RNA. First-round RT-PCR with HTBI primers amplified the TCR CDR3 region. One entry per CDR3 protein, called by TCRdb with MiXCR from the multiplex PCR reads. The sample lists hundreds of thousands of distinct CDR3 sequences, approximately 15% seen once, with under 7% in the top ten. Specimen: blood. These TCRs come from a woman aged 30 to 39 with Graves' hyperthyroidism that later progressed to Graves' ophthalmopathy.

This chain connects TRBV20-1 to TRBJ2-7; the match to TRBD2 covers 9 bases. V gave up 0 bases and J gave up 1 base; unmatched junction bases: 13. This CDR3 has 18 residues. CDR1 and CDR2 from the germline V gene are DFQATT and SNEGSKA (reference sequence). Here the CDR3 reads CSAREIQREASRSYEQYF. In DNA, the CDR3 is TGCAGTGCTAGAGAGATACAGCGGGAGGCCTCCCGTTCCTACGAGCAGTACTTC.

On this clonotype itself: A read error is possible here, since a much larger clone lies one base away. The V gene is TRBV24-1, the J gene TRBJ2-3, with D unresolved. This CDR3 is built from 14 residues. Germline V CDR1 and CDR2: KGHDR, SFDVKD. Trimming took 4 bases from V and 8 from J, leaving 15 bases between them. The CDR3 sequence: CATSEGSRSGTQYF. The CDR3 coding sequence is TGTGCCACCAGTGAAGGTAGCAGGTCAGGTACGCAGTATTTT.

The CDR3 DNA sequence: TGTGCCAGCAGTTTTCCAGGGGACTGGTTCTCTGGGGCCAACGTCCTGACTTTC. Translating gives CASSFPGDWFSGANVLTF. This sequence joins TRBV6-2 or TRBV6-3 and TRBJ2-6; D tentatively reads TRBD1 or TRBD2 (6 bases each). Germline values: CDR1 MNHEY, CDR2 SVGEGT. This CDR3 has 18 residues. V was trimmed by 4 bases and J by 0 bases, leaving 16 bases between them.

V is TRBV18 and J is TRBJ1-1; D is possibly TRBD1 (5 bases). This CDR3 has 15 amino acids. Germline V gene lookup returns CDR1 KGHSH and CDR2 LQKENI. The V end was cut by 5 bases, the J end by 2 bases, with 15 bases between. CDR3 DNA sequence: TGTGCCAGCTCATCCCGGGAAAGGACAAACACTGAAGCTTTCTTT. This encodes CASSSRERTNTEAFF.

There are a few counts of this clonotype. A read error may account for a junction end that differs from germline. The J gene is TRBJ2-1, the V gene TRBV18; TRBD2 aligns across 11 bases. In germline, CDR1 is KGHSH, CDR2 LQKENI. The CDR3 is 15 residues long. The CDR3 DNA sequence: TGTGCCAGCTCACCCGGGACTAGCGGATACAATGACCAGTTCTTC. Protein: CASSPGTSGYNDQFF.

The CDR3: CASSIFAPGQGNGANVLTF. For the CDR3, the DNA is TGTGCCAGTAGTATTTTTGCCCCGGGACAGGGTAACGGGGCCAACGTCCTGACTTTC. This chain joins TRBV19 and TRBJ2-6, with TRBD1 matching over 9 bases. J gave up 4 bases and V 3 bases, and 13 bases lay outside the gene matches. The germline V gene has CDR1 LNHDA and CDR2 SQIVND (reference sequence). This CDR3 has 19 amino acids.

At least ten counts were recorded for this clonotype. The chain is built from TRBV27 and TRBJ1-1; no firm D call. The CDR3 extends over 15 amino acids. Looked up from germline, CDR1 is MNHEY and CDR2 is SMNVEV (reference sequence). Trimming took off 7 bases at V and 1 base at J, with 16 bases between the two ends. The CDR3 region is CASMSIKEWNTEAFF. As DNA, the CDR3 is TGTGCCAGCATGAGTATAAAGGAGTGGAACACTGAAGCTTTCTTT.

The chain recombines TRBV4-2 with TRBJ2-1; TRBD1 or TRBD2 may be the D gene (5 bases each). The CDR3 length is 14 residues. V lost 1 base and J 5 bases, leaving 9 bases between the germline ends. Per germline, CDR1 LGHNA and CDR2 YNFKEQ. The CDR3 loop reads CASSQVGTDNEQFF. DNA for the CDR3: TGTGCCAGCAGCCAAGTCGGGACGGACAATGAGCAGTTCTTC.

This clonotype was observed a single time. The chain is built from TRBV2 and TRBJ2-5; D ambiguous. The V and J ends lost 3 bases and 1 base respectively, with 6 bases between them. In germline, CDR1 is SNHLY, CDR2 FYNNEI. This CDR3 has 13 amino acids. The CDR3 loop is CASSDYLQETQYF. DNA of the CDR3: TGTGCCAGCAGTGACTACCTCCAAGAGACCCAGTACTTC.

This clonotype was seen repeatedly, ten times or more. This chain connects TRBV11-2 to TRBJ2-1, with TRBD2 matching over 12 bases. Germline-derived CDR1 and CDR2 are SGHAT and FQNNGV. This CDR3 contains 17 residues. The V segment lost 1 base and the J segment 4 bases; nucleotides outside the gene matches: 5. The CDR3 bases are TGTGCCAGCAGCTTAGTTTGGACTAGCGGGGTTTACAATGAGCAGTTCTTC. It encodes CASSLVWTSGVYNEQFF. The entire variable domain, with the rest obtained from reference TRBV11-2 and TRBJ2-1, is as follows: EAGVAQSPRYKIIEKRQSVAFWCNPISGHATLYWYQQILGQGPKLLIQFQNNGVVDDSQLPKDRFSAERLKGVDSTLKIQPAKLEDSAVYLCASSLVWTSGVYNEQFFGPGTRLTVL.

This clonotype has ten or more counts. The J gene is TRBJ1-3, the V gene TRBV6-1, with a tentative D call TRBD1 (5 bases). Germline CDR1 MNHNS, CDR2 SASEGT. V lost 7 bases and J 0 bases, leaving 13 bases between the germline ends. The CDR3 has 15 amino acids. The DNA of the CDR3 is TGTGCCAGCACAGGAAGGGACCTCTCTGGAAACACCATATATTTT. It specifies CASTGRDLSGNTIYF.

This clonotype was seen repeatedly, ten times or more. The chain couples TRBV19 to TRBJ1-2; 9 bases are shared with TRBD1. The V and J ends lost 10 bases and 4 bases, in that order; junction bases with no gene match: 10. Germline V lookup: CDR1 LNHDA, CDR2 SQIVND (reference sequence). CDR3 length: 14 amino acids. CDR3 sequence (DNA): TGTGCCACCCTCCCCGGGACAGGGTCCTATGGCTACACCTTC. Translated: CATLPGTGSYGYTF. The full variable domain, completed using reference TRBV19 and TRBJ1-2, is DGGITQSPKYLFRKEGQNVTLSCEQNLNHDAMYWYRQDPGQGLRLIYYSQIVNDFQKGDIAEGYSVSREKKESFPLTVTSAQKNPTAFYLCATLPGTGSYGYTFGSGTRLTVV.

Points on this clonotype: A much larger clone sits a single nucleotide away, making a read error possible. The CDR3 carries no conserved terminal phenylalanine or tryptophan, so it likely arises from a read error. V gene TRBV6-2 or TRBV6-3 combines with J gene TRBJ2-3; TRBD2 agrees at 14 bases. J gave up 0 bases and V 4 bases, and 9 bases lay outside the gene matches. The CDR3 has 19 residues. The V gene's germline CDR1 is MNHEY and CDR2 SVGEGT. The CDR3 bases are TGTGCCAGCAGTTGGGGACTAGCGGGAGAACTTACTAGCACAGATACGCAGTATTGT. This encodes CASSWGLAGELTSTDTQYC.

This clonotype was counted only a few times. CDR3 amino acids: CASSLTGGDGTGELFF. CDR3 bases: TGTGCCAGCAGCTTGACAGGGGGGGATGGGACCGGGGAGCTGTTTTTT. This chain joins TRBV7-3 and TRBJ2-2; 9 positions match TRBD1. With 3 bases clipped from V and 5 bases from J, the junction kept 7 bases outside the gene matches. CDR1 and CDR2 from the germline V gene are SGHTA and FQGTGA. The CDR3 is 16 residues long. Full variable domain (missing parts from reference TRBV7-3 and TRBJ2-2): GAGVSQTPSNKVTEKGKYVELRCDPISGHTALYWYRQSLGQGPEFLIYFQGTGAADDSGLPNDRFFAVRPEGSVSTLKIQRTERGDSAVYLCASSLTGGDGTGELFFGEGSRLTVL.

This clonotype has ten or more counts. The genes are TRBV28 and TRBJ2-1; 8 nucleotides match TRBD2. This CDR3 is built from 15 residues. CDR1 MDHEN and CDR2 SYDVKM come from the germline V gene. V lost 2 bases to trimming and J lost 9 bases; unmatched junction nucleotides: 9. The CDR3 is CASSLTREARSEQFF. The CDR3 nucleotides are TGTGCCAGCAGTTTAACGCGGGAGGCACGGAGTGAGCAGTTCTTC.

V is TRBV7-9 and J is TRBJ2-7; D may be TRBD2 (6 bases). The germline V and J ends were trimmed by 5 bases and 3 bases, with 14 bases remaining between them. The CDR3 is 14 amino acids. Germline V CDR1 and CDR2: SEHNR, FQNEAQ (reference sequence). The CDR3: CASSPRTTHYEQYF. The CDR3, as DNA: TGTGCCAGCAGCCCCCGGACTACCCACTACGAGCAGTACTTC.

This clonotype has at least ten counts. The J gene is TRBJ1-2, the V gene TRBV20-1, with D hard to call. CDR1 and CDR2 from the germline V gene are DFQATT and SNEGSKA (reference sequence). CDR3 size: 13 residues. V was shortened by 1 base and J by 4 bases, with 10 bases between the two germline ends. Written as DNA, the CDR3 is TGCAGTGCTAGAGTGTTGCCCTTCTATGGCTACACCTTC. It specifies CSARVLPFYGYTF.

This clonotype was found many times. This chain links TRBV27 with TRBJ2-5, with D tentatively TRBD2 (5 bases). Germline-derived CDR1 and CDR2 are MNHEY and SMNVEV (reference sequence). V lost 5 bases and J lost 4, with 11 bases in between. The CDR3 sequence is 13 residues long. CDR3 sequence: CASSGSVGETQYF. In DNA, the CDR3 is TGTGCCAGCAGTGGTAGCGTAGGAGAGACCCAGTACTTC.

Worth noting for this clonotype: Possible read error: a much larger clone is one base away. The chain uses TRBV30 and TRBJ2-1, with D possibly being TRBD2 (6 bases). Per germline, CDR1 GTSNPN and CDR2 SVGIG (reference sequence). V was shortened by 2 bases and J by 10 bases, with 15 bases between the two germline ends. The CDR3 loop spans 13 amino acids. The CDR3 protein is CAWSLTGVGEQFF. CDR3 sequence (DNA): TGTGCCTGGAGTCTGACGGGAGTAGGGGAGCAGTTCTTC.